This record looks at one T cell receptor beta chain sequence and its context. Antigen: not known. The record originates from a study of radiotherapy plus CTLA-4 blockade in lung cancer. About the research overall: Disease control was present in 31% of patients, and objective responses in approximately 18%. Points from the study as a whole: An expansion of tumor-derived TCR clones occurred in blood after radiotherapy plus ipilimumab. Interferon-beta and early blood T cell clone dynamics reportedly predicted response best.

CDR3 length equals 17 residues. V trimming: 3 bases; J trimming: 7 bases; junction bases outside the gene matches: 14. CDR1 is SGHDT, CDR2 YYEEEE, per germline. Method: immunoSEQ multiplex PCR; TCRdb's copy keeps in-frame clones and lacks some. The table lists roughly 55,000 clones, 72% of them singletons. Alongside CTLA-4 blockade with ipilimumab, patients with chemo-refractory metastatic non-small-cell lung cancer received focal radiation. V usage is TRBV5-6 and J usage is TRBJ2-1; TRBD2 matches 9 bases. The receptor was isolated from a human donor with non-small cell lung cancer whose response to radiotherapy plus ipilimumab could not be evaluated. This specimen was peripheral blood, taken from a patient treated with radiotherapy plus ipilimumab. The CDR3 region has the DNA TGTGCCAGCAGCTCAGTATGGCGGGGGGGCAAATATAATGAGCAGTTCTTC. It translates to CASSSVWRGGKYNEQFF. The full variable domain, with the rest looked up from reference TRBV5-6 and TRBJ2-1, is DAGVTQSPTHLIKTRGQQVTLRCSPKSGHDTVSWYQQALGQGPQFIFQYYEEEERQRGNFPDRFSGHQFPNYSSELNVNALLLGDSALYLCASSSVWRGGKYNEQFFGPGTRLTVL.